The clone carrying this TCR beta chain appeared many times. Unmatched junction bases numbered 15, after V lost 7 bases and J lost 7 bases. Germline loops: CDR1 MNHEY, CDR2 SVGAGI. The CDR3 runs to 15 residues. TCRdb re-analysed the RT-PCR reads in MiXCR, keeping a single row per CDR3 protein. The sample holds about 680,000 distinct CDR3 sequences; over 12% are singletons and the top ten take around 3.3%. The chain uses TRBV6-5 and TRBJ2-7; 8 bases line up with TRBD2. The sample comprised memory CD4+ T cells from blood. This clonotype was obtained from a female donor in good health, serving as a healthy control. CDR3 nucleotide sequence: TGTGCCAGCAACCCGGGGGGGGCCCTCGGGAGGGAGCAGTACTTC. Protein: CASNPGGALGREQYF.